This T cell receptor beta chain comes out of a study of T cells in Graves' hyperthyroidism and ophthalmopathy. This clonotype was picked up many times. The CDR3 spans 17 residues. J gave up 5 bases and V 6 bases, and 10 bases lay outside the gene matches. The germline V gene encodes CDR1 KGHSH and CDR2 LQKENI. RNA transcripts yielded amplified TCR beta CDR3 regions. HTBI primers were employed in a first-round RT-PCR of the TCR CDR3. TCRdb re-called the multiplex PCR reads with MiXCR, one entry per CDR3 protein. This sample carries approximately 260,000 distinct CDR3 sequences, around 15% of them seen once, and the ten largest clones take over 25%. Exclusion of patients followed from uncontrolled infection, other autoimmune disease, pregnancy or lactation. Initially, at the first diagnosis of hyperthyroidism and before any ophthalmopathy symptoms, blood was sampled.

Material for sequencing was blood. This chain links TRBV18 with TRBJ2-1; 13 nucleotides match TRBD2. This sequence was found in a woman aged 45-65 years with Graves' hyperthyroidism that later progressed to Graves' ophthalmopathy. The CDR3 loop reads CASSLGTSGTINNEQFF. For the CDR3, the DNA is TGTGCCAGCTCTCTTGGGACTAGCGGGACCATAAACAATGAGCAGTTCTTC.